Listed here is a single TCR beta chain. Germline lookup yields CDR1 SQVTM and CDR2 ANQGSEA. The V end lost 7 bases, the J end lost 0 bases, and 7 bases lay between the germline ends. This CDR3 has 12 residues. TEMRA cells were FACS-enriched, unlike CD8+ and CD4+ T cells, which were negatively isolated. These data are taken from a study of CD8 T cells in Susac syndrome. With random hexamers, reverse transcription was performed on about 0.45 to 1 ug of RNA. TCRdb itself ran the immunoSEQ multiplex PCR reads through MiXCR, one entry per CDR3 protein. The top ten clones hold 0.13% to 0.15% of a sample with over 100,000 distinct CDR3 sequences, 85% to 95% of them seen once.

Sequenced input: CD4+ T cells from PBMCs. The receptor comes from a human donor in good health. The chain recombines TRBV29-1 with TRBJ1-3, with D perhaps matching TRBD1 (5 bases). DNA of the CDR3: TGCAGCGGACAGTTCTCTGGAAACACCATATATTTT. Its protein product is CSGQFSGNTIYF. The whole variable domain, filled in from reference TRBV29-1 and TRBJ1-3, reads SAVISQKPSRDICQRGTSLTIQCQVDSQVTMMFWYRQQPGQSLTLIATANQGSEATYESGFVIDKFPISRPNLTFSTLTVSNMSPEDSSIYLCSGQFSGNTIYFGEGSWLTVV.